The present TCR beta chain was sequenced within a study of blood T cell repertoires in COVID-19 (dated by TCRdb to the early 2020s). In terms of the full investigation: Samples covering the acute and convalescent phases of COVID-19 were provided by collaborators in the United States, Italy and Spain. The material from the prospective study consisted of cDNA or gDNA derived from T cells, B-cell-depleted T cells, or PBMCs. The dataset comprised deeply sampled blood TCRbeta repertoires from subjects exposed to, actively infected with, or recovered from COVID-19. The repertoires were made available in a free public database intended to serve as a resource for research on the immune response to SARS-CoV-2. The samples were drawn from the first 160 participants of the ongoing ImmuneRACE study and from under 1,500 subjects provided by 6 global collaborators. Nearly every sample came with metadata listing a de-identified subject ID, COVID-19 status, age in years and sex. Where available, HLA class I and class II types were taken from metadata supplied by the sample provider and were not determined by assay-based typing. Overall study outcomes, separate from this receptor: How much clinical and demographic metadata was included differed by source and by participant, and the metadata was provided uncurated.

For this clone: Its cognate antigen has yet to be identified. No quality values exist for individual bases; no much larger clone is one base distant.

One collaborating source in Seattle enrolled patients during active infection and followed them longitudinally through the course of disease. Whole blood was collected in K2EDTA tubes by collaborating institutions according to the institutions' own protocols. For TCRbeta analysis, collaborators shipped samples as frozen whole blood, isolated PBMCs, or DNA extracted from either of those sample types. The CDR3 measures 16 amino acids from cysteine to phenylalanine. Here the CDR3 DNA is all that survives: 48 bases in frame from base 1. V is cut back by 1 base and J by 7 bases, with 6 bases in the junction unmatched. Sequences MGHRA (CDR1) and YSYEKL (CDR2) are obtained from the germline V gene. TCRbeta CDR3 regions were amplified from genomic DNA using the immunoSEQ Assay, a bias-controlled multiplex PCR. Regarding the original processing steps: Within the assay, amplification of reference gene primers was used to estimate how many nucleated cells each sample contained. To quantify the absolute abundance of each unique TCRbeta CDR3 rearrangement, sequence reads were collapsed and filtered. For each sample, productive Simpson clonality was calculated as the square root of Simpson's diversity index over productive rearrangements. The immuneACCESS repertoire file appears here via TCRdb, limited to in-frame rearrangements. These files lack a portion of the clones; in checked studies, under half of the deficit traces to unresolved V genes, and the cause of the others is not known. That table furnishes V, J and clone size, whereas the DNA furnished D and trimming. The sample data list about 280,000 clones, and less than 90% of these were observed just once. Of the sample, roughly 13% falls within the top ten clones.

Sequencing was done on a sample of peripheral blood. The TCR was taken from a woman aged 65 to 85 with COVID-19, enrolled during active disease. The chain links TRBV4-1 with TRBJ1-4, with 10 middle bases fitting TRBD1. The CDR3 corresponds to CASSQGGQGRGEKLFF. The DNA is TGCGCCAGCAGCCAAGGGGGACAGGGGCGAGGTGAAAAACTGTTTTTT.